A selection of T cell receptor beta chains follows, all from one sample in a study of regulatory T cells in long-lasting Graves disease. TCRdb itself ran the multiplex PCR reads through MiXCR, one entry per CDR3 protein. The sample carries over 300,000 distinct CDR3 sequences, about a sixth recorded once. This specimen was peripheral blood mononuclear cells (PBMCs), taken at new diagnosis, from a patient treated with antithyroid drugs. These receptors originate from a female donor with Graves disease. Each CDR3 is given with its conserved first and last residue. A D gene is named only where the DNA matches it firmly. Where a row states a size, it is once, few, many or the class of an expanded clone; other rows omit it.

abundance,v_gene,d_gene,len,j_gene,CDR3aa,CDR3nt
NA,TRBV11-2,TRBD2,17,TRBJ2-5,CASSGRLAGVAEETQYF,TGTGCCAGCAGTGGGAGACTAGCGGGAGTGGCGGAAGAGACCCAGTACTTC
many,TRBV20-1,NA,11,TRBJ1-1,CSATENTEAFF,TGCAGTGCTACAGAGAACACTGAAGCTTTCTTT
NA,TRBV29-1,NA,14,TRBJ2-1,CSVEASALYNEQFF,TGCAGCGTTGAAGCTAGCGCACTCTACAATGAGCAGTTCTTC
many,TRBV29-1,NA,13,TRBJ2-7,CSVEVSSTYEQYF,TGCAGCGTTGAAGTGTCGAGCACCTACGAGCAGTACTTC
few,TRBV12-3/TRBV12-4,NA,16,TRBJ2-7,CASTLGGPGISYEQYF,TGTGCCAGCACCTTAGGGGGTCCAGGGATATCCTACGAGCAGTACTTC
NA,TRBV19,NA,12,TRBJ1-1,CASAFGSTEAFF,TGTGCCAGTGCTTTCGGAAGCACTGAAGCTTTCTTT
many,TRBV5-4,NA,16,TRBJ2-2,CASSSSGHFNTGELFF,TGTGCCAGCAGCTCTTCGGGACACTTCAACACCGGGGAGCTGTTTTTT
many,TRBV12-3/TRBV12-4,NA,12,TRBJ1-2,CASTTDLGGYTF,TGTGCCAGCACCACGGACCTGGGGGGCTACACCTTC
few,TRBV7-7,TRBD2,16,TRBJ2-1,CASSFDGTSGVYEQFF,TGTGCCAGCAGCTTCGACGGGACTAGCGGGGTCTATGAGCAGTTCTTC
few,TRBV5-4,NA,11,TRBJ2-1,CAAGRGDEQFF,TGTGCCGCGGGTAGAGGCGATGAGCAGTTCTTC
many,TRBV18,NA,12,TRBJ2-7,CASSPPDYEQYF,TGTGCCAGCTCACCCCCCGACTACGAGCAGTACTTC
many,TRBV6-1,NA,16,TRBJ1-2,CASRTDGLHPGYGYTF,TGTGCCAGCAGAACGGACGGTCTCCACCCGGGCTATGGCTACACCTTC
many,TRBV27,NA,15,TRBJ1-1,CASRVWTGLGTEAFF,TGTGCCAGCAGAGTATGGACGGGCCTTGGGACTGAAGCTTTCTTT
many,TRBV7-9,NA,13,TRBJ2-5,CASSLNPEETQYF,TGTGCCAGCAGCTTAAACCCTGAAGAGACCCAGTACTTC
NA,TRBV20-1,NA,15,TRBJ2-3,CSARDAPSGTDTQYF,TGCAGTGCTAGAGATGCCCCCAGCGGCACAGATACGCAGTATTTT
many,TRBV18,TRBD2,14,TRBJ2-7,CASSPRAGEGEQYF,TGTGCCAGCTCACCAAGAGCGGGAGAAGGCGAGCAGTACTTC
few,TRBV6-2/TRBV6-3,NA,10,TRBJ2-1,CASELGMWFF,TGTGCCAGCGAGCTTGGGATGTGGTTCTTC
many,TRBV4-1,TRBD1,14,TRBJ2-1,CASGRTGGYNEQFF,TGCGCCAGCGGACGGACAGGGGGTTACAATGAGCAGTTCTTC
many,TRBV30,NA,13,TRBJ1-5,CAWSTRFDQPQHF,TGTGCCTGGAGTACGAGATTCGATCAGCCCCAGCATTTT